The clone carrying this T cell receptor (beta chain) was recorded many times. The antigen is unknown. The record originates from a study of T-cell reconstitution after alpha-beta-depleted transplantation in children. Study results and caveats: A year post-transplant, T-cell counts and diversity derived mostly from newly produced T cells. About two months after transplant, alpha-beta T cells reportedly came from several hundred expanded graft clones. The high TCRbeta diversity at day 60 in some patients came from surviving recipient T cells and thymic progenitors.

A TCRbeta library incorporating unique molecular identifiers was prepared. TCRdb ran MiXCR on the PCR reads and lists one entry per CDR3 protein. The data hold about 160,000 distinct CDR3 sequences, with roughly 11% observed a single time. Germline V lookup: CDR1 MDHEN, CDR2 SYDVKM. This CDR3 is built from 15 residues. V lost 2 bases to trimming and J lost 7 bases; unmatched junction nucleotides: 8. The TCR originated in a boy younger than 10 with acute myeloid leukemia, due to receive a stem cell transplant. The chain combines TRBV28 with TRBJ2-1; TRBD1 aligns across 7 bases. Material: PBMCs, obtained before TCRalphabeta/CD19-depleted stem cell transplant. The CDR3, as DNA: TGTGCCAGCAGTTTAGCCCCCGGGACAGAAAATGAGCAGTTCTTC. Its translation is CASSLAPGTENEQFF.